The following is a TCR beta chain sequence with its context. The target antigen is unknown. The germline CDR1 and CDR2 sequences are DFQATT and SNEGSKA (reference sequence). The CDR3 has 16 residues. V was clipped by 6 bases and J by 1 base; unmatched bases: 15. MiXCR was run by TCRdb on the reads, yielding one entry per CDR3 protein. The repertoire holds about 190,000 distinct CDR3 sequences, with nearly 9.5% as singletons. This sample is drawn from a study of T cell repertoires in cytomegalovirus infection. Study-level points and caveats: HLA-C-restricted CMV-specific TCR beta clonotypes were dominant in the ex vivo response. The cumulative frequency of public TCR beta families identified carriers of CMV plus the relevant HLA.

This TCR was recovered from a human donor in good health (CMV status not recorded). Some clones in this sample may be carry-over from other donors' samples. The material sequenced was PBMCs. The V and J genes are TRBV20-1 and TRBJ2-7; 7 positions match TRBD2. Here the CDR3 reads CSATGRAGGGSYEQYF. CDR3 nucleotide sequence: TGCAGTGCAACCGGTCGGGCCGGCGGGGGTTCCTACGAGCAGTACTTC.